One T cell receptor (beta chain) is described in this entry. This clonotype was seen at least ten times. Which antigen it targets is not known. No base quality values were provided; no much bigger clone lies one nucleotide off. These data originate in a study of regulatory T cells in long-lasting Graves disease (dated by TCRdb to about 2021). Turning to the overall study: Persistent Graves' disease was defined as persistently positive TSH receptor autoantibodies together with antithyroid drug treatment for over 5 years. This study used TCR sequencing and RNA sequencing of peripheral blood to compare persistent Graves' disease patients against newly diagnosed Graves' disease patients. The study was registered as a clinical trial and conducted in China. A total of roughly 35 samples underwent TCR sequencing: about 13 from persistent and approximately 20 from newly diagnosed Graves' disease patients. Antithyroid drugs had been taken for approximately 9.5 years on average by persistent Graves' disease patients in the clinical cohort.

Summary of the overall study and its limitations: Because the primary lesion, thyroid tissue, could not be accessed, the study looked at peripheral blood alone. More public clonotypes were shared among persistent patients (roughly 2,700) than among newly diagnosed patients (approximately 1,000). TRBV28, TRBJ1-2 and TRBJ2-5 were preferentially used in persistent disease, while TRBV20-1 and TRBJ2-1 were favored in newly diagnosed disease. Compared with newly diagnosed patients, patients with persistent Graves' disease had lower TCR Shannon entropy and fewer highly expanded clones, which suggests clonal expansion. Only the TCR beta chain was sequenced and analyzed. As a limitation, the authors acknowledged that the small sample size may reduce accuracy.

Sample time point, as interpreted from the label and publication: persistent/refractory GD, antithyroid drugs over 5 years with positive TRAb. For both TCR sequencing and RNA sequencing, RNA was extracted from PBMCs in TRIzol. The diagnosis of Graves' disease was made according to American Thyroid Association guidelines. The patients came from an endocrinology department in Xi'an, China. Each patient gave 7.5 to 10 milliliters of peripheral blood, collected in an EDTA anticoagulant tube. Ficoll Paque Plus density gradient separation was used to isolate PBMCs, and no further T cell sorting was done. An Agilent 2100 Bioanalyzer and agarose gel were used to assess RNA quality, and a NanoDrop 2000 was used to measure RNA concentration. Library preparation was by multiplex PCR. Sequencing used an Illumina HiSeq 4000. To build TCR beta libraries, CDR3 regions were amplified by Arm-PCR using iRepertoire HTBI primers. Before sequencing, the PCR products went through gel purification. Regarding the original processing steps: Gene usage analysis of CDR3 amino acid clonotypes relied on the roughly 58 TRBV and 14 TRBJ segments identified across samples. COPE and FqMerger were used to merge the filtered high-quality paired reads into contigs. Contigs were aligned with BLAST to IMGT TRBV, TRBD and TRBJ reference genes, and CDR3 was defined per IMGT. Any clonotype with a frequency above 0.1% was counted as a highly expanded clone. Repertoire diversity was measured by Shannon entropy, and V-J evenness by the Gini coefficient. A clonotype found in more than one individual was treated as public. TCRdb applied fastp at Q25 and MiXCR to the public reads, then kept only in-frame beta chains. Each entry merges the rows of one CDR3 protein and shows their most common DNA and genes. TCRdb's processing, not the study's, gives the V and J calls here. The sample yields hundreds of thousands of distinct CDR3 sequences; about a fifth were counted once. The ten most abundant clones make up roughly 7% of the sample.

The CDR3, from cysteine to phenylalanine, totals 15 residues. The DNA shown is the 45-base CDR3, in frame from base 1. Based on the germline V gene, the CDR1 and CDR2 sequences are MDHEN and SYDVKM. Germline trimming amounts to 5 bases on V and 8 bases on J, with 13 as the count of junction bases outside the gene matches. This clonotype originated in a female donor with Graves disease. The rearranged chain carries TRBV28 and TRBJ1-1, with 8 central nucleotides matching TRBD1. Sequences were derived from peripheral blood mononuclear cells (PBMCs), sampled when the disease was refractory, from a patient treated with antithyroid drugs. The CDR3 here reads CASSPHSTGGWEAFF. The DNA is as follows: TGTGCCAGCAGTCCTCACTCTACAGGGGGATGGGAAGCTTTCTTT.